These T cell receptor beta chains were read from a single sample in a study of blood T cell repertoires in COVID-19. Clones were read by immunoSEQ multiplex PCR, and TCRdb kept only the in-frame ones, dropping some. Among fewer than 250,000 clones listed, approximately 90% were seen once. The sample consisted of peripheral blood. These receptors were obtained from a man aged 55 to 70 with COVID-19, enrolled during active disease. The CDR3 runs from the conserved cysteine through the conserved F or W. D genes are given only for firm matches. Expanded clones get a size class; other rows say once, few or many, or leave the size out.

j_call d_call clone_size v_call cdr3_aa cdr3_nt
TRBJ2-3 TRBD2 NA TRBV6-5 CASRLAGTDTQYF TGTGCCAGTCGACTAGCGGGTACAGATACGCAGTATTTT
TRBJ1-5 TRBD1 NA TRBV5-1 CASSATGETEQPQHF TGCGCCAGCAGCGCCACAGGGGAGACGGAGCAGCCCCAGCATTTT
TRBJ2-5 TRBD1 NA TRBV5-5 CASSLADRGKTQYF TGTGCCAGCAGCTTGGCCGACAGGGGAAAGACCCAGTACTTC
TRBJ2-1 TRBD2 NA TRBV5-1 CASSSIAGGPGEQFF TGCGCCAGCAGCTCGATAGCGGGAGGGCCAGGGGAGCAGTTCTTC
TRBJ2-7 TRBD2 NA TRBV7-2 CASSPGLAGRDEQYF TGTGCCAGCAGCCCGGGACTAGCGGGTCGGGACGAGCAGTACTTC
TRBJ1-2 NA NA TRBV28 CASSLRGFGYTF TGTGCCAGCAGTTTAAGGGGCTTTGGCTACACCTTC
TRBJ1-3 NA NA TRBV30 CAWSPQVYSGNTIYF TGTGCCTGGAGTCCCCAGGTATACTCTGGAAACACCATATATTTT
TRBJ1-2 TRBD1 NA TRBV14 CASSQDSWAGGNGYTF TGTGCCAGCAGCCAAGATTCCTGGGCAGGGGGCAACGGCTACACCTTC
TRBJ1-1 NA NA TRBV6-4 CASSTGMNTEAFF TGTGCCAGCAGTACAGGTATGAACACTGAAGCTTTCTTT
TRBJ2-1 NA once TRBV7-3 CASSPRGGPYNEQFF TGTGCCAGCAGCCCTAGAGGGGGACCCTACAATGAGCAGTTCTTC
TRBJ2-2 TRBD1 NA TRBV2 CASGTGGYGELFF TGTGCCAGCGGGACAGGGGGATATGGGGAGCTGTTTTTT
TRBJ2-7 TRBD1 once TRBV7-2 CASSLLAGGEQYF TGTGCCAGCAGCTTGTTAGCAGGGGGCGAGCAGTACTTC
TRBJ1-3 NA NA TRBV15 CATSRETGSSGNTIYF TGTGCCACCAGCAGAGAAACAGGGAGCTCTGGAAACACCATATATTTT
TRBJ2-1 TRBD2 NA TRBV24-1 CATSAIGLAGVEQFF TGTGCCACCAGTGCCATAGGACTAGCGGGAGTAGAGCAGTTCTTC
TRBJ2-1 TRBD2 NA TRBV19 CASRGLASNEQFF TGTGCCAGTAGAGGACTAGCCTCCAATGAGCAGTTCTTC
TRBJ1-2 NA NA TRBV6-5 CASRRSGSRGEGYTF TGTGCCAGCAGAAGGTCGGGGAGTCGGGGAGAGGGCTACACCTTC
TRBJ2-1 TRBD1 NA TRBV6-5 CASSYSTGQVYNEQFF TGTGCCAGCAGTTACTCGACGGGACAGGTCTACAATGAGCAGTTCTTC
TRBJ1-2 NA NA TRBV9 CASSVDAGRASYGYTF TGTGCCAGCAGCGTAGATGCGGGGCGGGCTTCCTATGGCTACACCTTC
TRBJ2-1 TRBD2 NA TRBV25-1 CASSELRRAGGGHEQFF TGTGCCAGCAGTGAATTGCGTAGAGCGGGGGGAGGGCATGAGCAGTTCTTC
TRBJ1-1 NA NA TRBV5-1 CASSPMGGSAEAFF TGCGCCAGCAGCCCGATGGGAGGGTCCGCTGAAGCTTTCTTT
TRBJ2-7 TRBD2 NA TRBV6-5 CASITSGRSSYEQYF TGTGCCAGCATTACTAGCGGCCGAAGCTCCTACGAGCAGTACTTC
TRBJ1-3 TRBD1 NA TRBV7-2 CASSKRQGALTIYF TGTGCCAGCTCGAAGAGACAGGGGGCTCTTACCATATATTTT
TRBJ1-2 NA NA TRBV2 CASSATPPGDGYTF TGTGCCAGCAGCGCCACCCCCCCAGGGGACGGCTACACCTTC
TRBJ2-5 NA NA TRBV14 CASSLGWWRFQETQYF TGTGCCAGCAGCCTCGGTTGGTGGCGGTTCCAAGAGACCCAGTACTTC
TRBJ2-2 TRBD1 NA TRBV7-7 CASSLRDSPAGELFF TGTGCTAGCAGCTTAAGGGACAGTCCAGCCGGGGAGCTGTTTTTT
TRBJ2-5 TRBD1 NA TRBV7-2 CASSSTGAETQYF TGTGCCAGCAGCTCAACAGGGGCCGAGACCCAGTACTTC
TRBJ2-1 TRBD1 NA TRBV19 CASSTDRVSSYNEQFF TGTGCCAGTAGTACCGACAGGGTGTCGTCCTACAATGAGCAGTTCTTC
TRBJ2-7 TRBD2 NA TRBV11-3 CASSLAIAGVWYEQYF TGTGCCAGCAGCTTGGCTATAGCGGGGGTCTGGTACGAGCAGTACTTC
TRBJ1-1 TRBD1 NA TRBV5-5 CASSLRAAGGEAFF TGTGCCAGCAGCTTGAGGGCCGCAGGGGGTGAAGCTTTCTTT
TRBJ2-7 TRBD1 NA TRBV6-6 CASSYPLTGVEQYF TGTGCCAGCAGTTACCCTTTGACAGGGGTTGAGCAGTACTTC
TRBJ2-2 TRBD1 NA TRBV2 CASSVPGQGTGELFF TGTGCCAGCAGCGTCCCGGGACAGGGGACCGGGGAGCTGTTTTTT
TRBJ2-5 NA NA TRBV3-1/TRBV3-2 CASSPRMRTQYF TGTGCCAGCAGCCCTCGAATGAGGACCCAGTACTTC
TRBJ1-1 NA NA TRBV27 CASSQQLPNTEAFF TGTGCCAGCAGTCAACAGTTGCCCAACACTGAAGCTTTCTTT
TRBJ2-3 TRBD2 NA TRBV5-1 CASSLYALAGSTDTQYF TGCGCCAGCAGCTTGTATGCACTAGCGGGGAGCACAGATACGCAGTATTTT
TRBJ1-2 NA NA TRBV19 CASNRPNYGYTF TGTGCCAGCAACAGGCCTAACTATGGCTACACCTTC
TRBJ1-1 TRBD1 NA TRBV5-4 CASSFPGGGTEAFF TGTGCCAGCAGCTTTCCAGGGGGAGGCACTGAAGCTTTCTTT
TRBJ2-7 NA NA TRBV28 CASSLRYEQYF TGTGCCAGCAGTCTCAGGTACGAGCAGTACTTC
TRBJ2-7 NA NA TRBV5-5 CASSRRIDVAYEQYF TGTGCCAGCAGCCGCAGGATCGACGTGGCCTACGAGCAGTACTTC
TRBJ1-5 TRBD1 NA TRBV19 CASSTDRGLLQPQHF TGTGCCAGTAGTACGGACAGGGGGCTGCTTCAGCCCCAGCATTTT
TRBJ1-5 TRBD1 NA TRBV12-5 CASARDSHQPQHF TGTGCTAGTGCCCGGGACAGTCATCAGCCCCAGCATTTT
TRBJ2-2 TRBD2 NA TRBV11-3 CASSSIAGGGELFF TGTGCCAGCAGCTCCATAGCGGGAGGAGGGGAGCTGTTTTTT
TRBJ2-1 TRBD2 NA TRBV4-1 CASSQDVLAGGQNEQFF TGCGCCAGCAGCCAAGATGTGCTAGCGGGGGGGCAAAATGAGCAGTTCTTC
TRBJ2-6 NA NA TRBV27 CATTPEAGANVLTF TGTGCCACCACCCCGGAGGCTGGGGCCAACGTCCTGACTTTC
TRBJ2-7 TRBD2 NA TRBV2 CASQVGLAGLYEQYF TGTGCCAGCCAGGTGGGACTAGCGGGCCTTTACGAGCAGTACTTC
TRBJ2-7 NA NA TRBV18 CASSLEYTGRSEQYF TGTGCCAGCTCGCTAGAGTATACAGGGCGCAGCGAGCAGTACTTC
TRBJ2-1 NA NA TRBV3-1/TRBV3-2 CASSRRDRTGEQFF TGTGCCAGCAGCCGGCGAGACAGGACTGGGGAGCAGTTCTTC